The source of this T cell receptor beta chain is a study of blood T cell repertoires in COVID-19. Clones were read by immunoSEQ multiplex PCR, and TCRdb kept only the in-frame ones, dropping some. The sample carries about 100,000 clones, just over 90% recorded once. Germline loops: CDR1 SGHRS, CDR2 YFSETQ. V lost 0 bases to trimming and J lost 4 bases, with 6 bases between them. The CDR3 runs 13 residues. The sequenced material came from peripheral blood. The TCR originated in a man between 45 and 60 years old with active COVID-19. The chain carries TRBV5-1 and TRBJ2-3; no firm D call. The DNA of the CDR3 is TGCGCCAGCAGCTTGGCCAATCCAGATACGCAGTATTTT. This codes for CASSLANPDTQYF. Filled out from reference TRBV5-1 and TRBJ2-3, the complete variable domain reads KAGVTQTPRYLIKTRGQQVTLSCSPISGHRSVSWYQQTPGQGLQFLFEYFSETQRNKGNFPGRFSGRQFSNSRSEMNVSTLELGDSALYLCASSLANPDTQYFGPGTRLTVL.